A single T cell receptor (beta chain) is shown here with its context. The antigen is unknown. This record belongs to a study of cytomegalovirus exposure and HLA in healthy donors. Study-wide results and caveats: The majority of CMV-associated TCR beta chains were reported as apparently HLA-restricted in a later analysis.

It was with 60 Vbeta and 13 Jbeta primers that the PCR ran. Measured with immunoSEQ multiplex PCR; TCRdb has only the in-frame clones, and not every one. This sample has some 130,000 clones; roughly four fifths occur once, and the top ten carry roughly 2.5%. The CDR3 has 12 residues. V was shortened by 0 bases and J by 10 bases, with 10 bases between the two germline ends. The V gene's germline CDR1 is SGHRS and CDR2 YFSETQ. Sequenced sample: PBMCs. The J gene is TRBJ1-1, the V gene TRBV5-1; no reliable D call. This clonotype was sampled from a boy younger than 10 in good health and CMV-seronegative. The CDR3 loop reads CASSLEGAGAFF. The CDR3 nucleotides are TGCGCCAGCAGCTTGGAGGGAGCAGGAGCTTTCTTT.